The next 10 T cell receptor beta chains were all read from a single sample in a study of cytomegalovirus exposure and HLA in healthy donors (dated by TCRdb to the late 2010s). Library preparation used the immunoSEQ multiplex PCR assay. The multiplex PCR relied on a mix of 60 forward primers for TCR Vbeta segments and 13 reverse primers for TCR Jbeta segments. The table was pulled from immuneACCESS by TCRdb, which kept in-frame rearrangements only. Such tables lose some clones; where checked, under half of the loss comes from unresolved V genes, and the rest has no known cause. In this sample the table shows about 150,000 clones, around 80% of which occur a single time. About 1.6% of the sample goes to the ten largest clones. Sequencing was performed on PBMCs. The receptors were sampled from a man aged 35-49 years in good health and CMV-seronegative.

J is TRBJ2-6 and V is TRBV11-2; D is unclear. The V end lost 4 bases, the J end lost 0 bases, and 7 bases lay between the germline ends. Per the germline V gene, CDR1 is SGHAT and CDR2 is FQNNGV. CDR3 length: 15 residues. This CDR3 reads CASSSLSSGANVLTF. The CDR3 nucleotides read TGTGCCAGCAGCTCTCTTAGCTCTGGGGCCAACGTCCTGACTTTC.

The V and J genes are TRBV2 and TRBJ2-2; D is uncertain. V was shortened by 7 bases and J by 5 bases, with 14 bases between the two germline ends. The length of the CDR3 is 14 residues. The germline V gene encodes CDR1 SNHLY and CDR2 FYNNEI. CDR3 sequence reads: CASIAAVGTGELFF. As DNA, the CDR3 is TGTGCCAGCATTGCCGCGGTTGGGACCGGGGAGCTGTTTTTT.

The J gene is TRBJ1-3, the V gene TRBV5-4, with D hard to call. V lost 1 base and J 9 bases, leaving 8 bases between the germline ends. Per germline, CDR1 SGHNT and CDR2 YYREEE (reference sequence). The CDR3 has 12 residues. CDR3 in DNA: TGTGCCAGCAGCTTGAAAGGAGGCACCATATATTTT. Protein product: CASSLKGGTIYF.

The J gene is TRBJ2-6, the V gene TRBV7-2; D not certain. The length of the CDR3 is 13 residues. Between the trimmed V and J ends, which lost 5 bases and 4 bases, there was a span of 6 bases. The germline V gene encodes CDR1 SGHTA and CDR2 FQGNSA. CDR3 bases: TGTGCCAGCAGCCTTCTAGGGGCCAACGTCCTGACTTTC. It yields the protein CASSLLGANVLTF.

The chain is built from TRBV25-1 and TRBJ2-2; D perhaps matches TRBD1 (5 bases). The germline V and J ends were trimmed by 11 bases and 1 base, with 11 bases remaining between them. This CDR3 comprises 13 residues. Germline V gene lookup returns CDR1 MGHDK and CDR2 SYGVNS. The CDR3 loop reads CASGQGNTGELFF. CDR3 DNA sequence: TGTGCCTCTGGGCAGGGGAACACCGGGGAGCTGTTTTTT.

The chain uses TRBV2 and TRBJ2-6; possible D gene TRBD1, 5 bases. V was trimmed by 6 bases and J by 0 bases, leaving 9 bases between them. Germline lookup yields CDR1 SNHLY and CDR2 FYNNEI. The CDR3 is made up of 15 amino acids. The DNA of the CDR3 is TGTGCCAGCAGACAGGCTTACTCTGGGGCCAACGTCCTGACTTTC. Encoded protein: CASRQAYSGANVLTF.

The chain carries TRBV29-1 and TRBJ2-4; 7 positions match TRBD1. The CDR3 sequence is 14 residues long. Germline V CDR1 and CDR2: SQVTM, ANQGSEA. The V gene end was trimmed by 6 bases and the J gene end by 2 bases; junction bases not matched to a gene: 7. The CDR3 region has the DNA TGCAGCGTGCGACAGGGACCTCCCAAAAACATTCAGTACTTC. Protein product: CSVRQGPPKNIQYF.

This chain connects TRBV5-1 to TRBJ2-5; the D gene is possibly TRBD2 (6 bases). The germline CDR1 and CDR2 sequences are SGHRS and YFSETQ. Trimming removed 4 bases at V and 4 bases at J, with 11 bases between. The CDR3 loop spans 13 amino acids. CDR3 coding DNA: TGCGCCAGCAGCGATACTAGCTCAGAGACCCAGTACTTC. Its translation is CASSDTSSETQYF.

This clone was observed a few times. V and J are TRBV18 and TRBJ1-1; maybe TRBD1 (5 bases). Germline lookup yields CDR1 KGHSH and CDR2 LQKENI. The V and J ends lost 3 bases and 8 bases respectively, with 13 bases between them. This CDR3 has 13 residues. CDR3 region: CASSPGPREEAFF. The CDR3 DNA reads as TGTGCCAGCTCACCGGGTCCCAGGGAAGAAGCTTTCTTT.

The genes are TRBV5-1 and TRBJ2-6, with D uncertain. The germline V gene has CDR1 SGHRS and CDR2 YFSETQ. V was clipped by 0 bases and J by 0 bases, with 4 bases between them. This CDR3 contains 15 residues. CDR3 bases: TGCGCCAGCAGCTTGGACAGCTCTGGGGCCAACGTCCTGACTTTC. Encoded protein: CASSLDSSGANVLTF.